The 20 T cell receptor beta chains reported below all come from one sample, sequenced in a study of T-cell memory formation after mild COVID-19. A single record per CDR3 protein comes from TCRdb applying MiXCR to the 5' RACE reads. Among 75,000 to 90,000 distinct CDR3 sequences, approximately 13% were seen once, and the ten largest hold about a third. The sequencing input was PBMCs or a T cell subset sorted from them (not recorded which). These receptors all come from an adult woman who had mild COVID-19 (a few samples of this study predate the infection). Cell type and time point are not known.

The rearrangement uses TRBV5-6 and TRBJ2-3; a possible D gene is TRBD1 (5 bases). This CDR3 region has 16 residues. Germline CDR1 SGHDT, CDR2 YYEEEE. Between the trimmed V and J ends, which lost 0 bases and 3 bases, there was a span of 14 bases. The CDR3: CASSLEGASITDTQYF. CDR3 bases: TGTGCCAGCAGCTTGGAAGGGGCGTCTATAACAGATACGCAGTATTTT.

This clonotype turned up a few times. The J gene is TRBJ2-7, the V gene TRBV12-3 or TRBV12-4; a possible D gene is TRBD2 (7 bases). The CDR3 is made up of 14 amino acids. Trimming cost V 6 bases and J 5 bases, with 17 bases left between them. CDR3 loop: CASSSRGGIHEQYF. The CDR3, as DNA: TGTGCCAGCAGCTCCAGGGGAGGGATCCACGAGCAGTACTTC.

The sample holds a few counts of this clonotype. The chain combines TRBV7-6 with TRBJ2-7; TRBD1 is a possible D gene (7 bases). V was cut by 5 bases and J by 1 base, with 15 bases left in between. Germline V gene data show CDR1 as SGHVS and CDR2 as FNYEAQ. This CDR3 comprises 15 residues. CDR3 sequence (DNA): TGTGCCAGCAGCCCCTCAGGGGGGATTTCCTACGAGCAGTACTTC. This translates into CASSPSGGISYEQYF.

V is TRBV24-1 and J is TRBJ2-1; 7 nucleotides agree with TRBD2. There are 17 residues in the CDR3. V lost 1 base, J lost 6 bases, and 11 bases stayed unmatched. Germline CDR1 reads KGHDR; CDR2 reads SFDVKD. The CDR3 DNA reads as TGTGCCACCAGTGATTTTAATCTAGCGGCCATCCGCAATGAGCAGTTCTTC. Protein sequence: CATSDFNLAAIRNEQFF.

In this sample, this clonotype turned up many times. In DNA form, the CDR3 reads TGTGCCACCAGTGATTTTACAGGAGACGAGCAGTTCTTC. This encodes CATSDFTGDEQFF. This sequence joins TRBV24-1 and TRBJ2-1; possible D gene TRBD1, 5 bases. Germline V gene sequence: CDR1 KGHDR, CDR2 SFDVKD. The CDR3 runs 13 residues. Trimming shortened V by 1 base and J by 10 bases, and 10 bases separated the two germline ends.

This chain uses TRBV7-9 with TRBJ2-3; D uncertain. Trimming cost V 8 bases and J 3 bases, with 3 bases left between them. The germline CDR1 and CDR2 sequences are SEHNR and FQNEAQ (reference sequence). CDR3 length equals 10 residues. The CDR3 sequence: CASGTDTQYF. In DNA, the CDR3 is TGTGCCAGCGGAACAGATACGCAGTATTTT.

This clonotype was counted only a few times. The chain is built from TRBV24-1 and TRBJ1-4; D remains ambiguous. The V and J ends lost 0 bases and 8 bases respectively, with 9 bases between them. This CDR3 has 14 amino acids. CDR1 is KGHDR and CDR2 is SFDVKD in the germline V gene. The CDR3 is CATSDLVRGEKLFF. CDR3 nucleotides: TGTGCCACCAGTGATTTGGTCCGAGGAGAAAAACTGTTTTTT.

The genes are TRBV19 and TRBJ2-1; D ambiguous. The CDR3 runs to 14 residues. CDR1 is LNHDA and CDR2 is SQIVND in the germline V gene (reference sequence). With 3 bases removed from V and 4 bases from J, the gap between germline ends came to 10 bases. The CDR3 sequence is CASSIGVGYNEQFF. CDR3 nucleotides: TGTGCCAGTAGTATTGGAGTGGGGTACAATGAGCAGTTCTTC.

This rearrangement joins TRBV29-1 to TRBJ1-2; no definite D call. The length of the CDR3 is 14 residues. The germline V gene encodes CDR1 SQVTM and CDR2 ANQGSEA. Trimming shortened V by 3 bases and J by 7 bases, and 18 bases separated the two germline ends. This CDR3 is CSVDYRTSFGGYTF. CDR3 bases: TGCAGCGTTGATTACCGGACCTCATTCGGTGGCTACACCTTC. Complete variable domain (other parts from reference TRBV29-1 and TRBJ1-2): SAVISQKPSRDICQRGTSLTIQCQVDSQVTMMFWYRQQPGQSLTLIATANQGSEATYESGFVIDKFPISRPNLTFSTLTVSNMSPEDSSIYLCSVDYRTSFGGYTFGSGTRLTVV.

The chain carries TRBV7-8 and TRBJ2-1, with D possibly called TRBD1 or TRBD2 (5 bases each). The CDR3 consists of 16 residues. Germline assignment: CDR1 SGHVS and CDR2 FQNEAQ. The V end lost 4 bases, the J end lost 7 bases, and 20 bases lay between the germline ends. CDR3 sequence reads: CASSYPGRDAVNEQFF. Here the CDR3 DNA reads TGTGCCAGCAGCTACCCGGGCCGGGACGCCGTAAATGAGCAGTTCTTC.

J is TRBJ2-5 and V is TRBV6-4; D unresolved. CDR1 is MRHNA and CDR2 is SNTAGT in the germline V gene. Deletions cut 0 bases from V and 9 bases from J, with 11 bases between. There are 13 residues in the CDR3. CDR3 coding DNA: TGTGCCAGCAGTGACTCTGCTGAATCCCCCCAGTACTTC. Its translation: CASSDSAESPQYF.

CDR3 coding DNA: TGCGCCAGCAGCCAAATAGATGGAATCAACACTGAAGCTTTCTTT. This translates into CASSQIDGINTEAFF. The chain links TRBV4-1 to TRBJ1-1, with no clear D. Germline V lookup: CDR1 MGHRA, CDR2 YSYEKL. V was trimmed by 2 bases and J by 2 bases, leaving 12 bases between them. The CDR3 has 15 residues.

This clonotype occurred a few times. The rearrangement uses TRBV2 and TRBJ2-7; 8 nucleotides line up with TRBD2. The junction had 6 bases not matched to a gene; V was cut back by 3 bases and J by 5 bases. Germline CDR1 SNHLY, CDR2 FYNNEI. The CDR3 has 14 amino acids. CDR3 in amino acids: CASSDGFSGNEQYF. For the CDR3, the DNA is TGTGCCAGCAGTGACGGCTTTAGCGGGAACGAGCAGTACTTC.

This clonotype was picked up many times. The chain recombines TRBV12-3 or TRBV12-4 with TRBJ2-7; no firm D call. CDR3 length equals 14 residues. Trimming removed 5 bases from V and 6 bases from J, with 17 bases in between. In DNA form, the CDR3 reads TGTGCCAGCAGTACTGGTAGTAGAAGGCGCGAGCAGTACTTC. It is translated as CASSTGSRRREQYF.

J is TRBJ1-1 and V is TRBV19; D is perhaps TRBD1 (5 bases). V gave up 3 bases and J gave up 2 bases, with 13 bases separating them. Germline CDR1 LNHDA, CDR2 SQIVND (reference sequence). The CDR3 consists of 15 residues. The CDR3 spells CASSISGGGNTEAFF. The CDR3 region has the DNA TGTGCCAGTAGTATCAGCGGGGGGGGAAACACTGAAGCTTTCTTT.

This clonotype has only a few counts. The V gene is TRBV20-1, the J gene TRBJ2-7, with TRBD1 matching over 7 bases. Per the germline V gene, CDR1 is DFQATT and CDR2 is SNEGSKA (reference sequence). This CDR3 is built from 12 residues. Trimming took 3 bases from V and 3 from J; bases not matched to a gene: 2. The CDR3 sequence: CSARHRGYEQYF. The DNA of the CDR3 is TGCAGTGCTAGGCACAGGGGCTACGAGCAGTACTTC.

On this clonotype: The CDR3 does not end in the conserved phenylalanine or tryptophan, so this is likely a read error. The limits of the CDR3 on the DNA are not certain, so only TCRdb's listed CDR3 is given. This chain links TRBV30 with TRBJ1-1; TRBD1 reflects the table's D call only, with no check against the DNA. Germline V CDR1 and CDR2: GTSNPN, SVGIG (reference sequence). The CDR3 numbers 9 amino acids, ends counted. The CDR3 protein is CAWSAQTGR.

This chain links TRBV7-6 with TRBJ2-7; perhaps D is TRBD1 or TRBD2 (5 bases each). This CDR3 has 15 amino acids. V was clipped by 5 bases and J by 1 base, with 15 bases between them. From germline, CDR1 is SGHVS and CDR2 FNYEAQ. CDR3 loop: CASSMDRGPSYEQYF. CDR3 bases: TGTGCCAGCAGCATGGACCGGGGCCCTTCCTACGAGCAGTACTTC.

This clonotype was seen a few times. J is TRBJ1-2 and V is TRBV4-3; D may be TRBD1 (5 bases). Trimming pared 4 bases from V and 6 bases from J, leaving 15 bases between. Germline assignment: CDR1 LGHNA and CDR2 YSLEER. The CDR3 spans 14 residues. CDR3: CASSPGRGGDGYTF. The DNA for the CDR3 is TGCGCCAGCAGCCCCGGGAGGGGTGGCGATGGCTACACCTTC.

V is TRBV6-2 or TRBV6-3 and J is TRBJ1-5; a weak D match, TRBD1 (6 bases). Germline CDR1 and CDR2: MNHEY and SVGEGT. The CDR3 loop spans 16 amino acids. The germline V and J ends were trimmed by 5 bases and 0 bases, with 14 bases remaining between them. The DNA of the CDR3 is TGTGCCAGCAGTCATGGTACAGGGACTAGCAATCAGCCCCAGCATTTT. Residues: CASSHGTGTSNQPQHF.